This T cell receptor beta chain appears in the sequencing data of a study of cytomegalovirus exposure and HLA in healthy donors. Of note for this clone: Its antigen remains unknown.

Germline lookup yields CDR1 LGHNA and CDR2 YSLEER. The junction had 12 bases not matched to a gene; V was cut back by 8 bases and J by 6 bases. This CDR3 has 15 residues. PCR used 60 Vbeta primers and 13 Jbeta primers. Some clones are missing from TCRdb's copy, which holds only in-frame ones; the method was immunoSEQ multiplex PCR. This table holds some 150,000 clones, around four fifths found once. General study findings and limits: Several of the most significant clusters were apparently associated with common viral pathogens in a later analysis. Presence/absence analysis assumed near-uniform sequencing depth across donors. A later analysis linked a missense variant in DCLRE1C to the trimming of TCR beta V and J genes.

The sequence came from a man aged 50-60 years in good health and CMV-seropositive. The sequenced sample was PBMCs. The chain uses TRBV4-3 and TRBJ2-3; 9 nucleotides align to TRBD1. CDR3 loop: CASGRGTGNVDTQYF. CDR3 coding DNA: TGCGCCAGCGGCCGGGGGACAGGGAACGTTGATACGCAGTATTTT.